These T cell receptor beta chains were read from a single sample in a study of T cell responses to AZD1222 COVID-19 vaccine. The protocol was immunoSEQ multiplex PCR, while the TCRdb copy is restricted to in-frame clones and leaves out a portion. The sample lists approximately 200,000 clones, more than 85% occurring once. The starting material was peripheral blood, obtained 28 days after the second AZD1222 dose. All receptors derive from an adult who received the AZD1222 COVID-19 vaccine. CDR3s leave out the opening cysteine and the closing phenylalanine or tryptophan. The D gene is left open where the match is weak.

V,J,D,CDR3
TRBV7-2,TRBJ1-5,TRBD1,ASSLGSGTGNQPQH
TRBV4-1,TRBJ2-2,TRBD2,ASSPTGAGGSPGELF
TRBV30,TRBJ1-4,-,AWRFEGSITNEKLF
TRBV5-6,TRBJ2-1,-,ASSLGSGNEQF
TRBV7-2,TRBJ1-5,TRBD1,ASSWGQAQPQH
TRBV19,TRBJ1-1,-,ARIDQGTEAF
TRBV2,TRBJ1-5,TRBD1,ASSEEGQAYSNQPQH
TRBV6-5,TRBJ2-6,-,ASTSVGSGANVLT
TRBV5-5,TRBJ1-6,TRBD1,ASSLEGTENSPLH
TRBV5-5,TRBJ2-1,-,ASSPTREIVGEQF
TRBV28,TRBJ1-2,TRBD1,ASSQTGTANYGYT
TRBV6-5,TRBJ2-7,TRBD2,ASRGRTSPHEQY
TRBV5-5,TRBJ2-4,TRBD2,ASSLAVSGSVAKNIQY
TRBV15,TRBJ1-3,-,ATSRDQGVGNTIY
TRBV10-1,TRBJ2-3,-,ASSDSGHQRRTDTQY
TRBV19,TRBJ1-3,TRBD1,ASSIGTGQGSSGNTIY
TRBV6-5,TRBJ1-5,TRBD1,ASSRQGSNQPQH
TRBV10-1,TRBJ2-7,TRBD1,ASSPGTGAYEQY
TRBV7-9,TRBJ2-1,-,ASSGDLGFGNEQF
TRBV6-5,TRBJ1-1,-,ASSLNREPREAF
TRBV7-9,TRBJ2-4,-,ASSSSLIIQY
TRBV5-5,TRBJ1-1,-,ASSLAGRVVQTEAF
TRBV5-1,TRBJ2-2,-,ASSFGSTNTGELF
TRBV21-1,TRBJ2-7,-,ASSKVVRGGYEQY
TRBV6-5,TRBJ2-1,TRBD2,ASKSAGGPYNEQF
TRBV9,TRBJ2-1,TRBD1,ASSVEIGGVGDEQF
TRBV28,TRBJ2-5,TRBD2,ASSLWTSGLGQETQY
TRBV28,TRBJ2-7,-,ASSFRRREQY
TRBV6-5,TRBJ2-7,TRBD2,ASSPSLANTYEQY
TRBV4-1,TRBJ1-4,-,ASSQALNEKLF
TRBV5-8,TRBJ2-1,-,ASSVTLSSAGAGDEQF
TRBV7-2,TRBJ1-6,TRBD1,ASSYDRGTPPLH
TRBV5-1,TRBJ2-5,-,ASSLAQGAYLQETQY
TRBV11-2,TRBJ2-1,TRBD2,ASSPTSGPTYNEQF
TRBV5-5,TRBJ2-7,TRBD1,ASSLPRQGQYEQY
TRBV12-5,TRBJ2-1,-,ASGSGGNNEQF
TRBV10-3,TRBJ2-4,-,ATQGGGPLNIQY
TRBV10-1,TRBJ1-6,-,ASSESTRGKESSYNSPLH
TRBV7-9,TRBJ2-1,TRBD2,ASTPRLAGKSGSYNEQF
TRBV3-1/TRBV3-2,TRBJ2-3,-,ASSSHGSRSPDTQY
TRBV24-1,TRBJ2-2,-,ATSDLGGPVTGELF
TRBV12-3/TRBV12-4,TRBJ1-4,-,ASRGTGNEKLF
TRBV19,TRBJ1-5,TRBD1,ASSLGRGQGVQPQH
TRBV5-4,TRBJ1-2,-,ASSPDSNYGYT
TRBV18,TRBJ2-3,TRBD2,ASSPRSSSGSSADTQY
TRBV29-1,TRBJ2-7,TRBD2,SVEDRQGAASGRRLSSYEQY